This TCR beta chain emerged from a study of glioma-infiltrating T cells. Findings and caveats of the study: Very few CDR3 sequences were shared between tissue and blood.

This clonotype was counted at least ten times. The antigen is undetermined. TCR alpha and beta CDR3 regions were amplified from RNA using iRepertoire nested multiplex PCR. TCRdb passed the multiplex PCR reads through MiXCR, listing each CDR3 protein once. This table has around 100,000 distinct CDR3 sequences, around 29% appearing once. This receptor was obtained from a human donor with low-grade glioma or glioblastoma, undergoing nonglioma brain surgery, or in good health (not recorded which). Sequenced material: glioma tissue, nonneoplastic brain tissue, or PBMCs (not recorded which).

CDR3 DNA: TGTGCCAGCAGTTTGGGCAGGGCCTATGGCTACACCTTC. Amino acid sequence: CASSLGRAYGYTF. The chain recombines TRBV28 with TRBJ1-2, with D perhaps TRBD1 (5 bases). Germline V gene lookup returns CDR1 MDHEN and CDR2 SYDVKM. V gave up 3 bases and J gave up 4 bases, with 9 bases separating them. CDR3 length: 13 amino acids.